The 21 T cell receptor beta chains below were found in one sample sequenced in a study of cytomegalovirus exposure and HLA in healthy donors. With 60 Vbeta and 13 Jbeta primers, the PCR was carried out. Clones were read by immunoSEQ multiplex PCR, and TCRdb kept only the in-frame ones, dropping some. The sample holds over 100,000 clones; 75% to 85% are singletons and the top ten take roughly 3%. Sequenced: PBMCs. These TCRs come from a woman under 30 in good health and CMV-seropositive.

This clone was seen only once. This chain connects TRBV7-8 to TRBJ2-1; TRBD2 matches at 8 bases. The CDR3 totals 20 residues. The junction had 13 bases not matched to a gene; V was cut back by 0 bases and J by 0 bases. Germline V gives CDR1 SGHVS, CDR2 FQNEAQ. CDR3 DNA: TGTGCCAGCAGCTTAGCTGGGATAGCGGGGCCCCTGAGCTCCTACAATGAGCAGTTCTTC. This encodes CASSLAGIAGPLSSYNEQFF.

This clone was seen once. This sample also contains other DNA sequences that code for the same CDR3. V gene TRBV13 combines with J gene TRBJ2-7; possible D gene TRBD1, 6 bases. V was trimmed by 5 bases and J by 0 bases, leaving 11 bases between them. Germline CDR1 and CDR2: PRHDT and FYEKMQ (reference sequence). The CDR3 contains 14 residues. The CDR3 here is CASSLQGSSYEQYF. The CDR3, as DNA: TGTGCCAGCAGCCTGCAGGGGAGCTCCTACGAGCAGTACTTC.

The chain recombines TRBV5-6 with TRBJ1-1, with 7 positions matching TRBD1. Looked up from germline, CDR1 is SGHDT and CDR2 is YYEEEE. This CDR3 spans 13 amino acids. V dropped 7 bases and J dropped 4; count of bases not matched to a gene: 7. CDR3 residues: CASRNRGTTEAFF. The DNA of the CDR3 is TGTGCCAGCCGAAACAGGGGAACCACTGAAGCTTTCTTT.

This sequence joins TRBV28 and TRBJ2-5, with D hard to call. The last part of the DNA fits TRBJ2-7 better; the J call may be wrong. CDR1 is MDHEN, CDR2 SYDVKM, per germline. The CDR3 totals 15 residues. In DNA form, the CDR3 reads TGTGCCAGCAGTTCGCGTTACCCAAGCTCCTACGAGCAGTACTTC. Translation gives CASSSRYPSSYEQYF.

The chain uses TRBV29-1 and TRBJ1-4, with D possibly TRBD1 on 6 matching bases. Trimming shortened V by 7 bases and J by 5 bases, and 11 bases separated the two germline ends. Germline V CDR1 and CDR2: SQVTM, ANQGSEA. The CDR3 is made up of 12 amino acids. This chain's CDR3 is CSAYGQNEKLFF. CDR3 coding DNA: TGCAGCGCGTACGGACAGAATGAAAAACTGTTTTTT.

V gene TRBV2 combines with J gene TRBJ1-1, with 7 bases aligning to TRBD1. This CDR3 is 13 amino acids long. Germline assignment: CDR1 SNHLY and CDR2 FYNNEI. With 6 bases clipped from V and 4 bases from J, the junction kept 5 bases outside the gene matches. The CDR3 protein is CASSRGQITEAFF. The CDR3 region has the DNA TGTGCCAGCAGCCGGGGACAGATCACTGAAGCTTTCTTT. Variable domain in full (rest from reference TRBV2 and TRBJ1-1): EPEVTQTPSHQVTQMGQEVILRCVPISNHLYFYWYRQILGQKVEFLVSFYNNEISEKSEIFDDQFSVERPDGSNFTLKIRSTKLEDSAMYFCASSRGQITEAFFGQGTRLTVV.

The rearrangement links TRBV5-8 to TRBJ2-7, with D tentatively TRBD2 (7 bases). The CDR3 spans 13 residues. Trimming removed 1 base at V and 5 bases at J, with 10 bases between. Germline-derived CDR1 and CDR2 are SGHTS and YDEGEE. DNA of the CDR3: TGTGCCAGCAGCTTGACGCGGGGGCACGAGCAGTACTTC. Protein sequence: CASSLTRGHEQYF.

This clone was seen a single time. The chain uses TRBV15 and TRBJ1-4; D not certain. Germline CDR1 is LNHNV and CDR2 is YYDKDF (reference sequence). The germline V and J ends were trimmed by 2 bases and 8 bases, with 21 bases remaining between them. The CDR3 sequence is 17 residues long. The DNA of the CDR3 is TGTGCCACCAGCAGACTAAGCACACCTACCCCGGGAGAAAAACTGTTTTTT. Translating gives CATSRLSTPTPGEKLFF.

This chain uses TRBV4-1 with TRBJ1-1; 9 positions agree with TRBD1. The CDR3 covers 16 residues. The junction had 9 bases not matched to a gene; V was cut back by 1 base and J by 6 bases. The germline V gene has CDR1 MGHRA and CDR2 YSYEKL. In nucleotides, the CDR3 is TGCGCCAGCAGCCAAGGCCCCCCGGGACAGGGCGCTGAAGCTTTCTTT. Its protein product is CASSQGPPGQGAEAFF.

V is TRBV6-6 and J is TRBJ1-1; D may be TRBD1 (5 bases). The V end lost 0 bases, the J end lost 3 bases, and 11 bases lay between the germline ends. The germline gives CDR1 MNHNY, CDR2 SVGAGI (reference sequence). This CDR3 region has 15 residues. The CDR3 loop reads CASSYSAGLYTEAFF. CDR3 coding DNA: TGTGCCAGCAGTTACTCCGCGGGGCTCTACACTGAAGCTTTCTTT.

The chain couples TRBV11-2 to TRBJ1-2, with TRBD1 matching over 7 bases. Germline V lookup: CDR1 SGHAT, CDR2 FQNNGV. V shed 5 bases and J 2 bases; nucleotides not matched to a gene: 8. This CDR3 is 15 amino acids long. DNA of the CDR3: TGTGCCAGCAGCCCAACTCTACAGGGGAACTATGGCTACACCTTC. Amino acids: CASSPTLQGNYGYTF. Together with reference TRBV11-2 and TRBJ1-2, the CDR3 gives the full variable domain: EAGVAQSPRYKIIEKRQSVAFWCNPISGHATLYWYQQILGQGPKLLIQFQNNGVVDDSQLPKDRFSAERLKGVDSTLKIQPAKLEDSAVYLCASSPTLQGNYGYTFGSGTRLTVV.

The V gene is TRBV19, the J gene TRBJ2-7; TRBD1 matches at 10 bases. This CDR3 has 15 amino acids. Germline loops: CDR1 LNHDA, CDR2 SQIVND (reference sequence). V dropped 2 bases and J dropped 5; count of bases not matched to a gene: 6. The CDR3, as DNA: TGTGCCAGTAGTATAACGGGACAGGGGTCCCACGAGCAGTACTTC. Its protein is CASSITGQGSHEQYF.

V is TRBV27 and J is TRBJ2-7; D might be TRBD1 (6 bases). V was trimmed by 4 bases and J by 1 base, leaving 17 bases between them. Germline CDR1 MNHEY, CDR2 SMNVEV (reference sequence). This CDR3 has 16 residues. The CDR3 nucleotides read TGTGCCAGCAGTTCCACCACTTCAGGACAGTCCTACGAGCAGTACTTC. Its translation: CASSSTTSGQSYEQYF.

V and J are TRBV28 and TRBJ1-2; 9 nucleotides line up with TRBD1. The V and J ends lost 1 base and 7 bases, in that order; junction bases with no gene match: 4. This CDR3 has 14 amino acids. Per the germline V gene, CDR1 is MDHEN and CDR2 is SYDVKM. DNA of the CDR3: TGTGCCAGCAGTTTATTCCCGGGACAGGGTGGCTACACCTTC. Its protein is CASSLFPGQGGYTF.

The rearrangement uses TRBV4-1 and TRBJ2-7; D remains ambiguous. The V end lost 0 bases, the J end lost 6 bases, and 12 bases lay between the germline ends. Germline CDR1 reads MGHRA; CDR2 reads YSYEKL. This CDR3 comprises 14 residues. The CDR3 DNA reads TGCGCCAGCAGCCAAGATATAGGAGCTACCGAGCAGTACTTC. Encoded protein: CASSQDIGATEQYF.

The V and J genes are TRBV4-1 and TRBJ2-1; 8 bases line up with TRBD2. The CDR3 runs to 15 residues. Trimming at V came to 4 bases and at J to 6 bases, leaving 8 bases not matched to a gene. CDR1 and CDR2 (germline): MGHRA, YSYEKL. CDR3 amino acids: CASSPTPGGANEQFF. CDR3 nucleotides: TGCGCCAGCAGCCCCACTCCCGGGGGGGCCAATGAGCAGTTCTTC.

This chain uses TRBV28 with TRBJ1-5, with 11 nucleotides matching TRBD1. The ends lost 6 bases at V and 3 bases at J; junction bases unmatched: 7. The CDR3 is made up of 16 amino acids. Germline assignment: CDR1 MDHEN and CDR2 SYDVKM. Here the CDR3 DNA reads TGTGCCAGCAGCCCTGGACAGGGGGCGAACAATCAGCCCCAGCATTTT. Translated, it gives CASSPGQGANNQPQHF.

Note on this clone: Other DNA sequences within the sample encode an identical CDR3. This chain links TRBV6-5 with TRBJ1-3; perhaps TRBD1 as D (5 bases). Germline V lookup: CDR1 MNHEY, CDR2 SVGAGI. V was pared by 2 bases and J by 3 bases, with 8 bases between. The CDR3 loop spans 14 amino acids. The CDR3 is CASSYRDSGNTIYF. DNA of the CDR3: TGTGCCAGCAGTTACCGAGACAGTGGAAACACCATATATTTT.

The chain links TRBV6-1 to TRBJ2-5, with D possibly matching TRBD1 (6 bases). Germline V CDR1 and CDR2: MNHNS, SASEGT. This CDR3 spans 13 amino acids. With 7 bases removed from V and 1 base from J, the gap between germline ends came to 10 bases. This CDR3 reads CASIATGQETQYF. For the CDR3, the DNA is TGTGCCAGCATTGCGACAGGCCAAGAGACCCAGTACTTC.

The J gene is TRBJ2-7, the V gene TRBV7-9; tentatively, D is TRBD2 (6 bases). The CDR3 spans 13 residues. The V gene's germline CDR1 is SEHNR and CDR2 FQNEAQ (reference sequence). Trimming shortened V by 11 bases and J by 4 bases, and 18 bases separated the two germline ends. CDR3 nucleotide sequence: TGTGCCTCCGCCCCAAGGGACTCGTACGAGCAGTACTTC. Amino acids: CASAPRDSYEQYF.

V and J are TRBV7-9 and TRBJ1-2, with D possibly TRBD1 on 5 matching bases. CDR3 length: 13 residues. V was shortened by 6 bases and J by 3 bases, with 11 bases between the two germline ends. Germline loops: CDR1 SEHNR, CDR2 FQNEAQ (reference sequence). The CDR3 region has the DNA TGTGCCAGCAGTCCGGGGGGGGACTATGGCTACACCTTC. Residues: CASSPGGDYGYTF. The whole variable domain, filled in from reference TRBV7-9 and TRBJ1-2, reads DTGVSQNPRHKITKRGQNVTFRCDPISEHNRLYWYRQTLGQGPEFLTYFQNEAQLEKSRLLSDRFSAERPKGSFSTLEIQRTEQGDSAMYLCASSPGGDYGYTFGSGTRLTVV.